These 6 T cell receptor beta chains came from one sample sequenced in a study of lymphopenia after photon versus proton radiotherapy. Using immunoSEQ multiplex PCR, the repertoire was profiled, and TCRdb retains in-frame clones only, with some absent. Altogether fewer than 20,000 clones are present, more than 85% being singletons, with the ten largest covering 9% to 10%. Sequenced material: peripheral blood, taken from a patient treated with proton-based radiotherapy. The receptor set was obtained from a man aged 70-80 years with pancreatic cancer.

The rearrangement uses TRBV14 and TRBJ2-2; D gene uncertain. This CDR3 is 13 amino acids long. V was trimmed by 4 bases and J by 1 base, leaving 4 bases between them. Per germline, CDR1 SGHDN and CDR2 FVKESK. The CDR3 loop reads CASSPQNTGELFF. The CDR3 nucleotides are TGTGCCAGCAGCCCGCAGAACACCGGGGAGCTGTTTTTT.

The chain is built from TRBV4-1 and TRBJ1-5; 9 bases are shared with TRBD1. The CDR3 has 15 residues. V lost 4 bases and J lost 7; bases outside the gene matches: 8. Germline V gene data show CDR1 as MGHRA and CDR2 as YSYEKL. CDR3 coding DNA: TGCGCCAGCAGCCGGAGACAGGGGGAGGAACAGCCCCAGCATTTT. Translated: CASSRRQGEEQPQHF.

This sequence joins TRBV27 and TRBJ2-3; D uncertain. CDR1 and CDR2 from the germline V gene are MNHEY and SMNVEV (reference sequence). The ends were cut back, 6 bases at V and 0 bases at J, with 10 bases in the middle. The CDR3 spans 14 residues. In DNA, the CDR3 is TGTGCCAGCAGGTCCCCTCGGAGCACAGATACGCAGTATTTT. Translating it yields CASRSPRSTDTQYF.

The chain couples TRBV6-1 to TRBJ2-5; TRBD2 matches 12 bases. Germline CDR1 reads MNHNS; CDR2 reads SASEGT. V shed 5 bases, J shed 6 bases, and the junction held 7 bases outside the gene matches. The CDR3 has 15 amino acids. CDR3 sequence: CASSSSGRALQTQYF. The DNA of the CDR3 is TGTGCCAGCAGTTCTAGCGGGAGGGCCTTGCAGACCCAGTACTTC.

CDR3 nucleotide sequence: TGTGCCAGCAGCTTGGCCGGCACCTACTATGGCTACACCTTC. This encodes CASSLAGTYYGYTF. This chain connects TRBV5-4 to TRBJ1-2; D remains ambiguous. Between the trimmed V and J ends, which lost 0 bases and 3 bases, there was a span of 9 bases. Germline CDR1 and CDR2: SGHNT and YYREEE (reference sequence). The CDR3 covers 14 residues.

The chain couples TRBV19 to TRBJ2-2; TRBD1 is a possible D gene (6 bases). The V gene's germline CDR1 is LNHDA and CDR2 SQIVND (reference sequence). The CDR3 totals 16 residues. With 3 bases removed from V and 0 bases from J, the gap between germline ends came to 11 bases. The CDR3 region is CASSIGQYANTGELFF. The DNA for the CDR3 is TGTGCCAGTAGTATTGGACAGTACGCGAACACCGGGGAGCTGTTTTTT.